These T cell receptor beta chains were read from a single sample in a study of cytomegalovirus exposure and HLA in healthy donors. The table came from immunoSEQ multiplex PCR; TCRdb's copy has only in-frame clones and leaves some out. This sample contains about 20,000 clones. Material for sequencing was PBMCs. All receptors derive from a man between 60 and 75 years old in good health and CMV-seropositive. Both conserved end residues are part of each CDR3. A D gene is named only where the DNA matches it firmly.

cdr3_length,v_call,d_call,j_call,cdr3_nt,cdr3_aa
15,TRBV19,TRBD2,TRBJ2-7,TGTGCCAGTAGTGTCTCCGGACTAGCGACCTACGAGCAGTACTTC,CASSVSGLATYEQYF
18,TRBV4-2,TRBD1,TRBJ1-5,TGTGCCAGCAGCTTACTCCTTGAGGGGGACAGTTCTAATCAGCCCCAGCATTTT,CASSLLLEGDSSNQPQHF
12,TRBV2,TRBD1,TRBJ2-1,TGTGCCAGCAGTCAGGGACAGCAGGGGCAGTTCTTC,CASSQGQQGQFF
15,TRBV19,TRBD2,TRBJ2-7,TGTGCCAGTTCCCGCTTACTAGCGCTCTCCTACGAGCAGTACTTC,CASSRLLALSYEQYF
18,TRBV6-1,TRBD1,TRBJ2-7,TGTGCCAGCAGTGAACAACCCCCGACAGGGAGTTTTACCTACGAGCAGTACTTC,CASSEQPPTGSFTYEQYF
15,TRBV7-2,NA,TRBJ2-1,TGTGCCAGCAGCTTTCATTATGCTGGGGGGAATGAGCAGTTCTTC,CASSFHYAGGNEQFF
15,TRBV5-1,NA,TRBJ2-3,TGCGCCAGCGGGAAACTAGGAGCCCACACAGATACGCAGTATTTT,CASGKLGAHTDTQYF
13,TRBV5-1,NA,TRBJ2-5,TGCGCCAGCAGCTTGGCTAGCGAAGAGACCCAGTACTTC,CASSLASEETQYF
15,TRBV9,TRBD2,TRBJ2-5,TGTGCCAGCAGCGTACTAGCGGGAGGACAAGAGACCCAGTACTTC,CASSVLAGGQETQYF
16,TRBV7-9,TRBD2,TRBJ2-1,TGTGCCAGCAGCCCGCGGACTAGCGGTTCCTACAATGAGCAGTTCTTC,CASSPRTSGSYNEQFF
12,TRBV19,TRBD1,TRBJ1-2,TGTGCCACAGTACAGGGGGCGACTGGCTACACCTTC,CATVQGATGYTF